The rows below give T cell receptor beta chains drawn from one sample of a study of blood T cell repertoires in COVID-19. Sequenced by immunoSEQ multiplex PCR; TCRdb stores in-frame clones only, minus some. This table holds around 330,000 clones, 87% found once. Sample: PBMCs or T cells enriched from blood (not recorded which). The receptors were gathered from a woman aged 18-29 years who had recovered from COVID-19. The conserved cysteine and the conserved F or W are not part of the CDR3 here. The D gene is left open where the match is weak.

V: TRBV10-1
length: 11
D: NA
CDR3: ASSEASYNEQF

V: TRBV3-1/TRBV3-2
length: 14
D: TRBD2
CDR3: ASSLWDYANTGELF

V: TRBV25-1
length: 15
D: TRBD1
CDR3: ASSDFPRDRAHSPLH

V: TRBV30
length: 10
D: NA
CDR3: AWTYGQSGYT

V: TRBV12-5
length: 15
D: TRBD2
CDR3: ASGLVIAGAWTDTQY

V: TRBV11-2
length: 15
D: TRBD1
CDR3: ASSRIRGRGSDTEAF

V: TRBV4-3
length: 12
D: TRBD2
CDR3: ASSEREGTDTQY

V: TRBV5-1
length: 14
D: TRBD2
CDR3: ASSLEAGGSQETQY

V: TRBV4-1
length: 13
D: NA
CDR3: ASSQIGGAKNIQY

V: TRBV7-2
length: 11
D: TRBD1
CDR3: ASSSLDRAEAF

V: TRBV29-1
length: 12
D: TRBD1
CDR3: SVQGGQGADEQY

V: TRBV10-3
length: 15
D: TRBD1
CDR3: AISELRPGQGVYGYT

V: TRBV7-8
length: 14
D: NA
CDR3: ASSLGGGASGNTIY

V: TRBV7-2
length: 16
D: NA
CDR3: ASSLVFGSEPSYNEQF